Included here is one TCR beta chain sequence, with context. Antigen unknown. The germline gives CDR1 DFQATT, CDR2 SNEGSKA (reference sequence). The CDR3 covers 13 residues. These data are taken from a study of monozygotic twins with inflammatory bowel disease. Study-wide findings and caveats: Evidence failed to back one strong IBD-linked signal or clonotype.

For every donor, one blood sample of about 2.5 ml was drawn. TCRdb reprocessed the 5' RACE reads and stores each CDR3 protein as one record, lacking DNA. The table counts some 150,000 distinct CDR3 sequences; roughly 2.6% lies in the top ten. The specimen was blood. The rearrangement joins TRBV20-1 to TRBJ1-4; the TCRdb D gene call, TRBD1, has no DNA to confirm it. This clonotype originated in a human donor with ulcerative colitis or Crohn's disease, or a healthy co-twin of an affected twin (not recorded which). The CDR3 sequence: CSAYRSPNEKLFF.